This entry concerns a single TCR beta chain. No antigen is known for it. These data belong to a study of glioma-infiltrating T cells. Study-wide background: WHO grade II oligodendrogliomas or astrocytomas, plus non-recurrent WHO grade IV glioblastomas, were sampled.

General study findings and limits: Non-neoplastic patients had below-expected tissue-blood divergence, while all gliomas exceeded expectation. A blood CDR3 motif signature was depleted in highly divergent patients.

V shed 1 base and J 5 bases; nucleotides not matched to a gene: 3. Germline CDR1 is SGHNT and CDR2 is YYREEE (reference sequence). This CDR3 has 14 residues. TCR alpha and beta CDR3 regions were amplified from RNA using iRepertoire nested multiplex PCR. TCRdb re-called the multiplex PCR reads through MiXCR, storing one row per CDR3 protein. In the table there are approximately 400,000 distinct CDR3 sequences, about 40% of which are singletons. The source of this sequence is a human donor with low-grade glioma or glioblastoma, undergoing nonglioma brain surgery, or in good health (not recorded which). Sequencing used glioma tissue, nonneoplastic brain tissue, or PBMCs (not recorded which). The chain links TRBV5-4 to TRBJ2-5; TRBD2 matches 9 bases. The CDR3 coding sequence is TGTGCCAGCAGCTTGAATAGCGGGAGCGAGACCCAGTACTTC. This codes for CASSLNSGSETQYF. Supplemented by reference TRBV5-4 and TRBJ2-5, the full variable domain reads ETGVTQSPTHLIKTRGQQVTLRCSSQSGHNTVSWYQQALGQGPQFIFQYYREEENGRGNFPPRFSGLQFPNYSSELNVNALELDDSALYLCASSLNSGSETQYFGPGTRLLVL.